Following are 22 T cell receptor beta chains from one sample sequenced in a study of T cell responses to AZD1222 COVID-19 vaccine. Produced via immunoSEQ multiplex PCR; TCRdb's table is partial and in-frame only. Altogether some 99,000 clones are present, approximately 91% being singletons, with the ten largest covering 7% to 9%. Sequencing was performed on peripheral blood, taken on day 0 of AZD1222 vaccination. These receptors were taken from an adult in good health.

The rearrangement links TRBV2 to TRBJ1-3; possible D gene TRBD1, 5 bases. The CDR3 sequence is 16 residues long. V was shortened by 4 bases and J by 0 bases, with 13 bases between the two germline ends. The V gene's germline CDR1 is SNHLY and CDR2 FYNNEI. The CDR3 sequence: CASSGSPGSSGNTIYF. Here the CDR3 DNA reads TGTGCCAGCAGTGGGTCCCCAGGGAGCTCTGGAAACACCATATATTTT.

This clone was picked up one time. The genes are TRBV11-3 and TRBJ1-1; D gene ambiguous. V was cut by 1 base and J by 0 bases, with 9 bases left in between. Germline CDR1 and CDR2: SGHNT and YENEEA. CDR3 length: 15 residues. The CDR3 nucleotides are TGTGCCAGCAGCTTAGGACACACAGTGAACACTGAAGCTTTCTTT. Translated: CASSLGHTVNTEAFF.

The V and J genes are TRBV20-1 and TRBJ2-7; TRBD2 might be the D (7 bases). The germline V gene has CDR1 DFQATT and CDR2 SNEGSKA (reference sequence). The CDR3 runs 14 residues. The germline V and J ends were trimmed by 3 bases and 11 bases, with 23 bases remaining between them. CDR3 residues: CSASYYLGGGPEYF. CDR3 in DNA: TGCAGTGCTAGTTACTATCTAGGCGGGGGCCCTGAGTACTTC.

The chain couples TRBV27 to TRBJ1-4; 7 bases are a match to TRBD1. This CDR3 comprises 16 residues. V lost 0 bases to trimming and J lost 6 bases; unmatched junction nucleotides: 7. Germline loops: CDR1 MNHEY, CDR2 SMNVEV (reference sequence). This CDR3 reads CASSLSARQGDEKLFF. CDR3 sequence (DNA): TGTGCCAGCAGTTTATCGGCTAGACAGGGTGATGAAAAACTGTTTTTT.

DNA of the CDR3: TGCGCCAGCAGCCAAGATCGAAATCCGAGCTCTGGAAACACCATATATTTT. Encoded protein: CASSQDRNPSSGNTIYF. V is TRBV4-3 and J is TRBJ1-3; D is undetermined. V was trimmed by 0 bases and J by 0 bases, leaving 12 bases between them. The CDR3 consists of 17 residues. Germline CDR1 LGHNA, CDR2 YSLEER.

The chain is built from TRBV6-5 and TRBJ1-2; D unresolved. CDR1 is MNHEY and CDR2 is SVGAGI in the germline V gene. The CDR3 is 13 amino acids. V lost 5 bases and J lost 5, with 12 bases in between. The CDR3 coding sequence is TGTGCCAGCAGTCCAACTAAAGGGTATGGCTACACCTTC. Amino acid sequence: CASSPTKGYGYTF.

The chain has TRBV19 and TRBJ1-5; perhaps TRBD1 as D (6 bases). Trimming stripped 7 bases from V and 0 bases from J, with 13 bases between. CDR3 length: 15 residues. Germline CDR1 is LNHDA and CDR2 is SQIVND (reference sequence). The CDR3 sequence is CASTPQGYSNQPQHF. For the CDR3, the DNA is TGTGCCAGTACCCCACAGGGTTATAGCAATCAGCCCCAGCATTTT.

About this clone itself: Other DNA variants within this sample encode the same CDR3. This chain joins TRBV27 and TRBJ1-2; D is possibly TRBD1 (6 bases). CDR1 and CDR2 from the germline V gene are MNHEY and SMNVEV (reference sequence). V lost 2 bases to trimming and J lost 2 bases, with 9 bases between them. CDR3 size: 14 residues. The CDR3 is CASSLRDTNYGYTF. The CDR3 bases are TGTGCCAGCAGTTTACGGGACACAAACTATGGCTACACCTTC.

The rearrangement joins TRBV29-1 to TRBJ1-2; 9 bases are shared with TRBD1. The V segment lost 4 bases and the J segment 2 bases; nucleotides outside the gene matches: 8. CDR1 and CDR2 from the germline V gene are SQVTM and ANQGSEA. This CDR3 comprises 15 residues. CDR3 sequence reads: CSVGTRQGGNYGYTF. The CDR3 DNA sequence: TGCAGCGTTGGTACAAGACAGGGGGGAAACTATGGCTACACCTTC.

This sequence joins TRBV3-1 (or the pseudogene TRBV3-2) and TRBJ1-5, with TRBD1 identical over 8 bases. The germline gives CDR1 LGHDT, CDR2 YNNKEL (reference sequence). V was clipped by 2 bases and J by 6 bases; unmatched bases: 9. The CDR3 is made up of 16 amino acids. As DNA, the CDR3 is TGTGCCAGCAGCCAACAACAACAGGGGGGCTCTCAGCCCCAGCATTTT. It codes for CASSQQQQGGSQPQHF.

The rearrangement uses TRBV5-1 and TRBJ1-6; possible D gene TRBD1, 6 bases. Looked up from germline, CDR1 is SGHRS and CDR2 is YFSETQ. The CDR3 consists of 14 residues. Between the trimmed V and J ends, which lost 3 bases and 5 bases, there was a span of 9 bases. The CDR3 region is CASSSGADNSPLHF. DNA of the CDR3: TGCGCCAGCAGCTCGGGGGCAGATAATTCACCCCTCCACTTT.

This sequence joins TRBV2 and TRBJ2-7; 7 nucleotides line up with TRBD1. Germline loops: CDR1 SNHLY, CDR2 FYNNEI. The ends lost 6 bases at V and 3 bases at J; junction bases unmatched: 2. The CDR3 sequence is 12 residues long. CDR3 sequence: CASSRGIYEQYF. The CDR3, as DNA: TGTGCCAGCAGCAGGGGGATCTACGAGCAGTACTTC.

The chain uses TRBV30 and TRBJ2-5; D possibly corresponds to TRBD1 (5 bases). CDR3 length equals 13 residues. Germline CDR1 reads GTSNPN; CDR2 reads SVGIG (reference sequence). The V and J ends lost 0 bases and 5 bases respectively, with 10 bases between them. CDR3 region: CAWSVQGDETQYF. The CDR3 nucleotides are TGTGCCTGGAGTGTACAAGGGGATGAGACCCAGTACTTC.

This chain joins TRBV30 and TRBJ2-5, with TRBD1 matching over 9 bases. The CDR3 is made up of 13 amino acids. Germline V lookup: CDR1 GTSNPN, CDR2 SVGIG (reference sequence). This CDR3 reads CASEDRGRKTQYF. DNA of the CDR3: TGTGCGTCGGAGGACAGGGGTAGAAAGACCCAGTACTTC.

V is TRBV10-3 and J is TRBJ2-3; 8 bases are shared with TRBD2. V lost 3 bases to trimming and J lost 3 bases; unmatched junction nucleotides: 2. The CDR3 runs 14 residues. The germline V gene has CDR1 ENHRY and CDR2 SYGVKD. The CDR3 sequence: CAISDGTRTDTQYF. CDR3 in DNA: TGTGCCATCAGTGATGGGACTAGAACAGATACGCAGTATTTT.

V is TRBV10-3 and J is TRBJ1-1, with D tentatively TRBD1 (5 bases). V was cut by 3 bases and J by 4 bases, with 12 bases left in between. CDR1 is ENHRY and CDR2 is SYGVKD in the germline V gene. CDR3 length equals 14 residues. The CDR3 region has the DNA TGTGCCATCAGTGACGGATCTGGGGGCACTGAAGCTTTCTTT. The encoded protein is CAISDGSGGTEAFF.

This clone was observed a single time. The V and J genes are TRBV6-2 or TRBV6-3 and TRBJ1-1; D gene ambiguous. The germline CDR1 and CDR2 sequences are MNHEY and SVGEGT. V was pared by 3 bases and J by 2 bases, with 7 bases between. This CDR3 has 13 amino acids. CDR3 sequence: CASSYGPNTEAFF. The CDR3 bases are TGTGCCAGCAGTTATGGTCCAAACACTGAAGCTTTCTTT.

This rearrangement joins TRBV18 to TRBJ1-5; D unresolved. The length of the CDR3 is 15 residues. Trimming shortened V by 6 bases and J by 2 bases, and 14 bases separated the two germline ends. Germline assignment: CDR1 KGHSH and CDR2 LQKENI. The CDR3 DNA is TGTGCCAGCTCCCGAGCGGTGGAGGGCAATCAGCCCCAGCATTTT. Protein: CASSRAVEGNQPQHF.

The chain uses TRBV7-2 and TRBJ2-1; D might be TRBD2 (6 bases). The CDR3 covers 13 residues. Trimming took off 3 bases at V and 9 bases at J, with 12 bases between the two ends. Per germline, CDR1 SGHTA and CDR2 FQGNSA. CDR3 sequence: CASSFFPGVEQFF. The CDR3 DNA follows: TGTGCCAGCAGCTTCTTCCCGGGGGTTGAGCAGTTCTTC. Complete variable domain (other parts from reference TRBV7-2 and TRBJ2-1): GAGVSQSPSNKVTEKGKDVELRCDPISGHTALYWYRQSLGQGLEFLIYFQGNSAPDKSGLPSDRFSAERTGGSVSTLTIQRTQQEDSAVYLCASSFFPGVEQFFGPGTRLTVL.

This chain links TRBV25-1 with TRBJ2-7; the D gene is possibly TRBD2 (7 bases). There are 13 residues in the CDR3. Germline loops: CDR1 MGHDK, CDR2 SYGVNS. Trimming cost V 6 bases and J 5 bases, with 14 bases left between them. CDR3 residues: CASRDTGRDEQYF. In DNA form, the CDR3 reads TGTGCCAGCAGGGACACAGGGAGGGACGAGCAGTACTTC.

CDR3 sequence reads: CASSQLPGQCEQYF. In nucleotides, the CDR3 is TGTGCCAGCAGCCAACTACCGGGACAGTGCGAGCAGTACTTC. The gene calls are TRBV3-1 (or the pseudogene TRBV3-2) and TRBJ2-7; 7 nucleotides align to TRBD1. V dropped 2 bases and J dropped 6; count of bases not matched to a gene: 7. The CDR3 is 14 residues long. Germline V gives CDR1 LGHDT, CDR2 YNNKEL (reference sequence).

The chain joins TRBV23-1 to TRBJ1-1; 7 bases match TRBD1. TRBV23-1 is annotated as an ORF whose role is uncertain. V was clipped by 0 bases and J by 6 bases; unmatched bases: 10. The CDR3 loop spans 16 amino acids. The CDR3 DNA reads TGCGCCAGCAGTCAATCGGCCCAGGGGGGAGACGCTGAAGCTTTCTTT. The encoded protein is CASSQSAQGGDAEAFF.